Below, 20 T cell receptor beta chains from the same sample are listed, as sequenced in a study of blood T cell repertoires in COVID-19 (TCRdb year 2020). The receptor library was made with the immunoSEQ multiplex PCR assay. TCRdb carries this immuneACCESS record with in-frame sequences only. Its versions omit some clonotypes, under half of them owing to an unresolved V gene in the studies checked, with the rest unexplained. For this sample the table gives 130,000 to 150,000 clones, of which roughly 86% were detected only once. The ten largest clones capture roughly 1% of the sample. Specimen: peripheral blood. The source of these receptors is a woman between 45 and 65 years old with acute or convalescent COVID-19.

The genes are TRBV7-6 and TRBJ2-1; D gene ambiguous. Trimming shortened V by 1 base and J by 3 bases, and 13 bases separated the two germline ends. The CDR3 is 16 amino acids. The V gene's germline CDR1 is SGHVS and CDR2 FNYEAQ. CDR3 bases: TGTGCCAGCAGCTTAGACAGCTCCCTTCTCTACAATGAGCAGTTCTTC. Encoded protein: CASSLDSSLLYNEQFF.

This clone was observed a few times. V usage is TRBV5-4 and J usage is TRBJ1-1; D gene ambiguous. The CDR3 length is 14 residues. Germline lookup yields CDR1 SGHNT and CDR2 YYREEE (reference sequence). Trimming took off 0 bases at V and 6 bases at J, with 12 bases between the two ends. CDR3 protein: CASSLVVGSAEAFF. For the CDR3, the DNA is TGTGCCAGCAGCTTGGTAGTGGGTAGCGCTGAAGCTTTCTTT.

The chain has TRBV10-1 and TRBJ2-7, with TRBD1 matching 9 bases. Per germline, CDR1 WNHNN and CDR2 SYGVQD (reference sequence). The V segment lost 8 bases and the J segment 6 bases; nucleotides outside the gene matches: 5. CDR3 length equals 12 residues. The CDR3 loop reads CASGRQGGEQYF. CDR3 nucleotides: TGCGCCAGCGGACGACAGGGGGGCGAGCAGTACTTC.

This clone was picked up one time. The CDR3 bases are TGTGCCAGCAGCGGACTTTGGACCAAAAACATTCAGTACTTC. It translates to CASSGLWTKNIQYF. J is TRBJ2-4 and V is TRBV7-9, with D possibly matching TRBD2 (5 bases). CDR3 size: 14 residues. CDR1 SEHNR and CDR2 FQNEAQ come from the germline V gene (reference sequence). V lost 5 bases and J 2 bases, leaving 10 bases between the germline ends.

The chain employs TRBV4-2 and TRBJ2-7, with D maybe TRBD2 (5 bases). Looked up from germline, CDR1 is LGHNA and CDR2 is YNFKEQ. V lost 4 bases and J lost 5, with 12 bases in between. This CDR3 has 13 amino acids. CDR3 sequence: CASSPKGSHEQYF. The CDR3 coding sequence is TGTGCCAGCAGCCCAAAAGGGAGCCACGAGCAGTACTTC.

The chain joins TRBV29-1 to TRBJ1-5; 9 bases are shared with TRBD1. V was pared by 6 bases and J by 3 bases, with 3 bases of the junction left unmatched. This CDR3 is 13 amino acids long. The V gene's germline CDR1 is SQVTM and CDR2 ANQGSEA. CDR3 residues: CSVGDRDNQPQHF. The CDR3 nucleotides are TGCAGCGTGGGGGACAGGGACAATCAGCCCCAGCATTTT.

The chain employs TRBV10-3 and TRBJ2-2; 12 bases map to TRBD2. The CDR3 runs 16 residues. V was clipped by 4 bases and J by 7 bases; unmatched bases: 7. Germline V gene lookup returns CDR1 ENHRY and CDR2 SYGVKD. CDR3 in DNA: TGTGCCATCAGTGGGACTAGCGGGGCCCGAATCGGGGAGCTGTTTTTT. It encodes CAISGTSGARIGELFF.

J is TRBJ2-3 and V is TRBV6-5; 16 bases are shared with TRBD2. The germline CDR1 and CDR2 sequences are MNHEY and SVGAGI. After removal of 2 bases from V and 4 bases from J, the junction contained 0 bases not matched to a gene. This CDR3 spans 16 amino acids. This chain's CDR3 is CASSYGTSGGADTQYF. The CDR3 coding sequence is TGTGCCAGCAGTTACGGGACTAGCGGGGGGGCAGATACGCAGTATTTT.

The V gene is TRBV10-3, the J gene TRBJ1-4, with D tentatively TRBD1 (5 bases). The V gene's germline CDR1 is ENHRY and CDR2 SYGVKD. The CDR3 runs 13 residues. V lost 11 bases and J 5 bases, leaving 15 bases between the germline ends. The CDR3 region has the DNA TGTGCCCCCTTCGGGGGGGGAAATGAAAAACTGTTTTTT. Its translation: CAPFGGGNEKLFF.

The CDR3 DNA reads TGTGCCAGCAGCACGACAGGGAATAACTACGAGCAGTACTTC. Translated, it gives CASSTTGNNYEQYF. V gene TRBV9 combines with J gene TRBJ2-7; 7 positions agree with TRBD1. V dropped 4 bases and J dropped 3; count of bases not matched to a gene: 7. Germline V gene lookup returns CDR1 SGDLS and CDR2 YYNGEE. This CDR3 is 14 amino acids long.

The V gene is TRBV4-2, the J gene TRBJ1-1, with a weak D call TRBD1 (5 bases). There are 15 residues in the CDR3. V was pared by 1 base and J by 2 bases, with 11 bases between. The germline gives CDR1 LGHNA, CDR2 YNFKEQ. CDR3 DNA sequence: TGTGCCAGCAGCCAAGGTCCAACAGGTAACACTGAAGCTTTCTTT. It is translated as CASSQGPTGNTEAFF.

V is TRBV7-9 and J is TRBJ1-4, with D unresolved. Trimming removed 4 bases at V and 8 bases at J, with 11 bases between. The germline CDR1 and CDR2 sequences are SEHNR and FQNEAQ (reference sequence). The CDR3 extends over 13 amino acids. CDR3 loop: CASSSGRREKLFF. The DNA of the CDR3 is TGTGCCAGCAGCTCGGGCCGGAGGGAAAAACTGTTTTTT.

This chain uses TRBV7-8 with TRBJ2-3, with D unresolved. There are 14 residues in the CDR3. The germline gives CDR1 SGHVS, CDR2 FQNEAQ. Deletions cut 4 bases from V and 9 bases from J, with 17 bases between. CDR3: CASSSVDSKQTQYF. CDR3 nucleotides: TGTGCCAGCAGCTCCGTCGATAGCAAGCAGACGCAGTATTTT.

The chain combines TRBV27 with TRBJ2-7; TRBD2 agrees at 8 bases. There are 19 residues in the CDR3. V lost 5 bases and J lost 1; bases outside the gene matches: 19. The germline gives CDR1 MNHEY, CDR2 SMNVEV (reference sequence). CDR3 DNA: TGTGCCAGCAGTATACGGACAGTTCTCGGGACTAGGATATCCTACGAGCAGTACTTC. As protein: CASSIRTVLGTRISYEQYF.

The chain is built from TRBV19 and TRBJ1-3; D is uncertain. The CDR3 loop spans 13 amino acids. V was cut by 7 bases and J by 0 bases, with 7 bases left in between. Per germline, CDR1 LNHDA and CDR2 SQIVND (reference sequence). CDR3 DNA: TGTGCCAGTACTACGTCCTCTGGAAACACCATATATTTT. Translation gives CASTTSSGNTIYF.

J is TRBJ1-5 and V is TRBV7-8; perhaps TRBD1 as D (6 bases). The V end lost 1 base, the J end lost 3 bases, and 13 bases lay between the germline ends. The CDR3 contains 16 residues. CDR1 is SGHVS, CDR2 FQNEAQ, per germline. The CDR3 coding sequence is TGTGCCAGCAGCTTAGGGGGGCCGCTATTCAATCAGCCCCAGCATTTT. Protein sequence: CASSLGGPLFNQPQHF. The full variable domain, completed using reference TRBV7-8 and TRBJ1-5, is GAGVSQSPRYKVAKRGQDVALRCDPISGHVSLFWYQQALGQGPEFLTYFQNEAQLDKSGLPSDRFFAERPEGSVSTLKIQRTQQEDSAVYLCASSLGGPLFNQPQHFGDGTRLSIL.

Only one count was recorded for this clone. CDR3 in DNA: TGTGCCAGCAGCGTAGAGGCAGGGAGGGATACGCAGTATTTT. It encodes CASSVEAGRDTQYF. This chain links TRBV9 with TRBJ2-3, with D perhaps matching TRBD2 (6 bases). The CDR3 is made up of 14 amino acids. CDR1 and CDR2 from the germline V gene are SGDLS and YYNGEE. Trimming shortened V by 0 bases and J by 6 bases, and 11 bases separated the two germline ends.

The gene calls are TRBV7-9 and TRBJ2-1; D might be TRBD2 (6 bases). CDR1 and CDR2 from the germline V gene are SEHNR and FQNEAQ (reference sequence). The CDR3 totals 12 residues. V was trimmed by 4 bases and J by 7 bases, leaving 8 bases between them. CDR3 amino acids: CASSSGTNEQFF. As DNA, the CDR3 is TGTGCCAGCAGCTCCGGGACTAATGAGCAGTTCTTC.

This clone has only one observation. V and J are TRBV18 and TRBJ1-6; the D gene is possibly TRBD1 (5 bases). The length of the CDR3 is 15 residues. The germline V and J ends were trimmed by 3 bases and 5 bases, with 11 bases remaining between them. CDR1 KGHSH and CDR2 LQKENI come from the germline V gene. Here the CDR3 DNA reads TGTGCCAGCTCACCCTCAACAGGACATAATTCACCCCTCCACTTT. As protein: CASSPSTGHNSPLHF.

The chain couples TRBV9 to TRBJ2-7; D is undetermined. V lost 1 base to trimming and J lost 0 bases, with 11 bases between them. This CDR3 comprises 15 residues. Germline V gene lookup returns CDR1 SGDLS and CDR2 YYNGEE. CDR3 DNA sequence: TGTGCCAGCAGCGTAACCTTGGGCCCCTCCTACGAGCAGTACTTC. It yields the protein CASSVTLGPSYEQYF.